This T cell receptor beta chain was identified in a study of T cell responses to AZD1222 COVID-19 vaccine. Study-level results: At baseline, just five to seven AZD1222 recipients tested seropositive. Among vaccine-associated CD4 TCRs, coverage spanned spike, with dominance at 160-218 and 743-854.

The CDR3 sequence is 16 residues long. The ends were cut back, 0 bases at V and 0 bases at J, with 9 bases in the middle. From germline, CDR1 is SGHVS and CDR2 FNYEAQ. Second doses at about 4 or about 12 weeks were pooled. Comment on this clone: No antigen is known for it.

Sequencing used immunoSEQ multiplex PCR; TCRdb keeps in-frame clones, though not all of them. The sample has some 150,000 clones; about 87% are singletons. The chain joins TRBV7-6 to TRBJ1-3, with a possible D match to TRBD1 (6 bases). Sequenced here: peripheral blood, sampled 28 days after the second AZD1222 dose. The sequence was collected from an adult who received the AZD1222 COVID-19 vaccine. CDR3 sequence (DNA): TGTGCCAGCAGCTTAGCCCAAGGGGGCTCTGGAAACACCATATATTTT. This translates into CASSLAQGGSGNTIYF. The complete variable domain, with remaining parts taken from reference TRBV7-6 and TRBJ1-3, reads GAGVSQSPRYKVTKRGQDVALRCDPISGHVSLYWYRQALGQGPEFLTYFNYEAQQDKSGLPNDRFSAERPEGSISTLTIQRTEQRDSAMYRCASSLAQGGSGNTIYFGEGSWLTVV.